The clone carrying this T cell receptor (beta chain) was observed once. Its antigen is as yet unknown. This specimen belongs to a study of graft-versus-host responses after intestinal transplantation. At the level of the study: All recipients were transplanted with multivisceral, liver-intestinal, or isolated intestinal grafts. Every one of the recipients received anti-thymocyte globulin induction and afterwards took tacrolimus and steroids for approximately 3 years. Study observations and caveats: Some GvH clones appeared in ileal mucosa or blood before recipient bone marrow. HvG clone declines early post-transplant were associated with peak circulating GvH levels.

Sequencing was performed with immunoSEQ multiplex PCR; in TCRdb, only in-frame clones are kept and a portion is missing. The top ten hold roughly 0.1% of the sample, which has tens of thousands of clones, 75% to 95% seen once. This receptor was identified in a human donor who received an intestinal transplant. Sequencing used unstimulated CD4+ T cells sorted from spleen or lymph node cells, obtained before intestinal transplant.

Here the CDR3 reads CASSPMTGPDSPLHF. In nucleotides, the CDR3 is TGTGCCAGCAGCCCAATGACAGGGCCGGATTCACCCCTCCACTTT. The chain couples TRBV7-2 to TRBJ1-6; the match to TRBD1 covers 7 bases. Per germline, CDR1 SGHTA and CDR2 FQGNSA. V lost 5 bases and J lost 8; bases outside the gene matches: 9. The CDR3 is 15 amino acids.